The 28 T cell receptor beta chains below come from one sample, sequenced in a study of T cell responses to AZD1222 COVID-19 vaccine. Produced via immunoSEQ multiplex PCR; TCRdb's table is partial and in-frame only. The table has about 69,000 clones, 80% seen once. The sample here was peripheral blood, taken 28 days after the second AZD1222 dose. The source is an adult who received the AZD1222 COVID-19 vaccine.

V is TRBV6-5 and J is TRBJ1-1; D call uncertain. Per the germline V gene, CDR1 is MNHEY and CDR2 is SVGAGI. The CDR3 is made up of 12 amino acids. Deletions cut 8 bases from V and 5 bases from J, with 12 bases between. This CDR3 is CASVQWITEAFF. The CDR3 nucleotides read TGTGCCAGCGTTCAGTGGATAACTGAAGCTTTCTTT.

J is TRBJ1-2 and V is TRBV6-5; D perhaps matches TRBD1 (5 bases). Trimming removed 7 bases at V and 3 bases at J, with 15 bases between. CDR1 MNHEY and CDR2 SVGAGI come from the germline V gene. This CDR3 region has 14 residues. CDR3 in DNA: TGTGCCAGCACAATGCTCCCAGGGCACTATGGCTACACCTTC. Encoded protein: CASTMLPGHYGYTF.

V and J are TRBV7-9 and TRBJ2-2, with D unresolved. V was shortened by 4 bases and J by 6 bases, with 12 bases between the two germline ends. CDR1 and CDR2 (germline): SEHNR, FQNEAQ (reference sequence). The CDR3 loop spans 14 amino acids. For the CDR3, the DNA is TGTGCCAGCAGCTCCTACCTTATGGCCGGGGAGCTGTTTTTT. Its protein is CASSSYLMAGELFF.

This rearrangement joins TRBV30 to TRBJ1-1; D gene unclear. The CDR3 is made up of 11 amino acids. Between the trimmed V and J ends, which lost 3 bases and 6 bases, there was a span of 8 bases. The germline gives CDR1 GTSNPN, CDR2 SVGIG (reference sequence). CDR3 sequence: CAWRQRAEAFF. CDR3 coding DNA: TGTGCCTGGAGGCAGAGGGCTGAAGCTTTCTTT.

CDR3 region: CATDPTGGQPSYEQYF. For the CDR3, the DNA is TGTGCCACCGACCCGACAGGGGGGCAACCCTCCTACGAGCAGTACTTC. The rearrangement links TRBV10-3 to TRBJ2-7, with 9 bases aligning to TRBD1. The germline V gene encodes CDR1 ENHRY and CDR2 SYGVKD. With V trimmed by 10 bases and J by 0 bases, 13 bases remained unmatched. This CDR3 has 16 residues.

The chain joins TRBV6-1 to TRBJ1-6; no reliable D call. The germline gives CDR1 MNHNS, CDR2 SASEGT. V gave up 5 bases and J gave up 9 bases, with 14 bases separating them. The CDR3 contains 14 residues. The CDR3 bases are TGTGCCAGCAGTAATCGGGATTCTTTTTCACCCCTCCACTTT. It codes for CASSNRDSFSPLHF.

V is TRBV30 and J is TRBJ2-7; D remains unclear. Trimming took 4 bases from V and 6 from J, leaving 19 bases between them. Germline loops: CDR1 GTSNPN, CDR2 SVGIG (reference sequence). The CDR3 is 14 residues long. The chain's CDR3 is CAWTQGITGSEQYF. The CDR3 DNA is TGTGCCTGGACCCAAGGGATCACCGGTAGCGAGCAGTACTTC.

This chain uses TRBV2 with TRBJ2-7; 10 bases are a match to TRBD2. CDR3 length equals 15 residues. The V gene end was trimmed by 1 base and the J gene end by 3 bases; junction bases not matched to a gene: 3. Germline V gene data show CDR1 as SNHLY and CDR2 as FYNNEI. CDR3 in amino acids: CASSEEGTSVYEQYF. CDR3 nucleotides: TGTGCCAGCAGTGAAGAAGGGACTAGCGTCTACGAGCAGTACTTC.

The chain carries TRBV19 and TRBJ1-4; possible D gene TRBD1, 6 bases. V shed 10 bases and J shed 3 bases, with 24 bases lying between them. This CDR3 is built from 17 residues. In germline, CDR1 is LNHDA, CDR2 SQIVND (reference sequence). The CDR3 spells CATRIKGRGLANEKLFF. DNA of the CDR3: TGTGCCACCCGCATAAAGGGCAGGGGTTTGGCTAATGAAAAACTGTTTTTT. The full variable domain, completed using reference TRBV19 and TRBJ1-4, is DGGITQSPKYLFRKEGQNVTLSCEQNLNHDAMYWYRQDPGQGLRLIYYSQIVNDFQKGDIAEGYSVSREKKESFPLTVTSAQKNPTAFYLCATRIKGRGLANEKLFFGSGTQLSVL.

This rearrangement joins TRBV27 to TRBJ2-3; D possibly corresponds to TRBD2 (7 bases). Germline V gene sequence: CDR1 MNHEY, CDR2 SMNVEV (reference sequence). Trimming took off 3 bases at V and 2 bases at J, with 12 bases between the two ends. The CDR3 sequence is 15 residues long. CDR3 residues: CASSFGGRHTDTQYF. The CDR3 nucleotides are TGTGCCAGCAGTTTCGGGGGGCGCCACACAGATACGCAGTATTTT.

V is TRBV6-5 and J is TRBJ1-2; no definite D call. This CDR3 is 15 amino acids long. V was pared by 6 bases and J by 2 bases, with 16 bases between. The germline gives CDR1 MNHEY, CDR2 SVGAGI. CDR3 sequence reads: CASSYTTGVNYGYTF. The CDR3 DNA is TGTGCCAGCAGCTATACGACGGGAGTCAACTATGGCTACACCTTC.

This rearrangement joins TRBV25-1 to TRBJ1-5; the D is unclear. The germline V and J ends were trimmed by 4 bases and 0 bases, with 10 bases remaining between them. CDR1 and CDR2 from the germline V gene are MGHDK and SYGVNS. The CDR3 is 15 residues long. The CDR3 DNA reads as TGTGCCAGCAGTGGGTTCGGAGGTAGCAATCAGCCCCAGCATTTT. It is translated as CASSGFGGSNQPQHF. Using reference TRBV25-1 and TRBJ1-5 for the parts outside the CDR3, the full variable domain is EADIYQTPRYLVIGTGKKITLECSQTMGHDKMYWYQQDPGMELHLIHYSYGVNSTEKGDLSSESTVSRIRTEHFPLTLESARPSHTSQYLCASSGFGGSNQPQHFGDGTRLSIL.

The chain uses TRBV4-3 and TRBJ1-2; a possible D gene is TRBD1 (5 bases). Germline V CDR1 and CDR2: LGHNA, YSLEER. The CDR3 covers 16 residues. Deletions cut 0 bases from V and 3 bases from J, with 14 bases between. CDR3 DNA: TGCGCCAGCAGCCAAGACCGGGACGGGACCTACTATGGCTACACCTTC. Protein: CASSQDRDGTYYGYTF.

V and J are TRBV5-1 and TRBJ2-3, with TRBD1 matching over 7 bases. Germline CDR1 and CDR2: SGHRS and YFSETQ. The CDR3 sequence is 15 residues long. V lost 4 bases, J lost 13 bases, and 18 bases stayed unmatched. CDR3 amino acids: CASSLGMTGPPWEYF. CDR3 DNA: TGCGCCAGCAGCCTCGGGATGACAGGGCCACCCTGGGAGTATTTT.

The rearrangement uses TRBV18 and TRBJ2-3; possibly TRBD2 for D (6 bases). Germline V gives CDR1 KGHSH, CDR2 LQKENI. There are 14 residues in the CDR3. The V end lost 3 bases, the J end lost 2 bases, and 9 bases lay between the germline ends. The CDR3 DNA follows: TGTGCCAGCTCACCGGGGGGATACACAGATACGCAGTATTTT. Translated: CASSPGGYTDTQYF.

The chain has TRBV2 and TRBJ2-7; D call uncertain. The CDR3 has 13 amino acids. The V gene's germline CDR1 is SNHLY and CDR2 FYNNEI. The V end was cut by 7 bases, the J end by 0 bases, with 10 bases between. As DNA, the CDR3 is TGTGCCAGCAAGGTGGCGCCCTCCTACGAGCAGTACTTC. Encoded protein: CASKVAPSYEQYF.

This chain joins TRBV14 and TRBJ2-3, with TRBD2 as a possible D gene (6 bases). The ends were cut back, 4 bases at V and 6 bases at J, with 17 bases in the middle. The length of the CDR3 is 15 residues. From germline, CDR1 is SGHDN and CDR2 FVKESK. CDR3 sequence reads: CASSLRRGVRDTQYF. The DNA for the CDR3 is TGTGCCAGCAGCCTTCGGAGGGGAGTCAGGGATACGCAGTATTTT.

V is TRBV4-1 and J is TRBJ2-7, with a tentative D call TRBD2 (5 bases). CDR1 is MGHRA, CDR2 YSYEKL, per germline. Trimming removed 2 bases at V and 4 bases at J, with 18 bases between. The CDR3 covers 16 residues. The CDR3: CASSQSEANGVYEQYF. As DNA, the CDR3 is TGCGCCAGCAGCCAATCCGAAGCCAACGGGGTGTACGAGCAGTACTTC.

This chain joins TRBV7-9 and TRBJ1-4, with D possibly matching TRBD1 (5 bases). The germline gives CDR1 SEHNR, CDR2 FQNEAQ (reference sequence). This CDR3 is 14 amino acids long. The V gene lost 5 bases and the J gene lost 4 bases, with 11 bases spanning the gap. The CDR3: CASSRGTVNEKLFF. Here the CDR3 DNA reads TGTGCCAGCAGCCGAGGGACGGTTAATGAAAAACTGTTTTTT.

V and J are TRBV7-9 and TRBJ1-2; 7 positions match TRBD1. Germline trimming cut 6 bases from V and 8 bases from J; bases unmatched to any gene: 12. CDR1 is SEHNR, CDR2 FQNEAQ, per germline (reference sequence). CDR3 length: 14 amino acids. The CDR3 nucleotides read TGTGCCAGCAGAAGGGACAGACTCTCGGAAGGCTACACCTTC. Its translation: CASRRDRLSEGYTF. The full variable domain, rest sourced from reference TRBV7-9 and TRBJ1-2, is DTGVSQNPRHKITKRGQNVTFRCDPISEHNRLYWYRQTLGQGPEFLTYFQNEAQLEKSRLLSDRFSAERPKGSFSTLEIQRTEQGDSAMYLCASRRDRLSEGYTFGSGTRLTVV.

This clone occurred a few times. V and J are TRBV27 and TRBJ2-5, with TRBD2 matching over 8 bases. V was pared by 6 bases and J by 8 bases, with 11 bases of the junction left unmatched. Germline values: CDR1 MNHEY, CDR2 SMNVEV (reference sequence). This CDR3 region has 14 residues. The CDR3 DNA reads as TGTGCCAGCAGGCCCCGGGGGGCGGGAGGAACCCAGTACTTC. It codes for CASRPRGAGGTQYF.

V usage is TRBV3-1 (or the pseudogene TRBV3-2) and J usage is TRBJ2-2; 10 nucleotides match TRBD2. V shed 4 bases, J shed 4 bases, and the junction held 3 bases outside the gene matches. The CDR3 covers 15 residues. The germline gives CDR1 LGHDT, CDR2 YNNKEL (reference sequence). CDR3 amino acids: CASSPSGGPTGELFF. CDR3 bases: TGTGCCAGCAGCCCTAGCGGGGGCCCCACCGGGGAGCTGTTTTTT.

J is TRBJ2-3 and V is TRBV5-1; a weak D match, TRBD2 (7 bases). There are 14 residues in the CDR3. CDR1 and CDR2 from the germline V gene are SGHRS and YFSETQ. V lost 3 bases, J lost 6 bases, and 14 bases lay in between. CDR3 DNA: TGCGCCAGCAGCTCAGGCGGGGGCCTGGATACGCAGTATTTT. Translation gives CASSSGGGLDTQYF.

The rearrangement links TRBV6-2 or TRBV6-3 to TRBJ2-7, with D perhaps matching TRBD2 (6 bases). CDR1 and CDR2 from the germline V gene are MNHEY and SVGEGT. With 5 bases removed from V and 3 bases from J, the gap between germline ends came to 20 bases. There are 16 residues in the CDR3. The CDR3 DNA reads TGTGCCAGCAGTCCCTCTGGGGGGAGACTCTTCTACGAGCAGTACTTC. It yields the protein CASSPSGGRLFYEQYF.

The chain has TRBV5-1 and TRBJ1-2, with D possibly being TRBD1 (6 bases). This CDR3 is built from 16 residues. V gave up 5 bases and J gave up 2 bases, with 19 bases separating them. Germline lookup yields CDR1 SGHRS and CDR2 YFSETQ. CDR3 coding DNA: TGCGCCAGCAGAACGAACGGGGACATAGGGAACTATGGCTACACCTTC. This codes for CASRTNGDIGNYGYTF.

The chain joins TRBV7-6 to TRBJ2-3; D might be TRBD1 or TRBD2, each matching 7 bases. Per the germline V gene, CDR1 is SGHVS and CDR2 is FNYEAQ. CDR3 length: 16 amino acids. Trimming removed 1 base from V and 4 bases from J, with 15 bases in between. The DNA for the CDR3 is TGTGCCAGCAGCTTAGGAGACAGGGCGGGGGCAGATACGCAGTATTTT. It yields the protein CASSLGDRAGADTQYF.

The gene calls are TRBV10-3 and TRBJ1-2, with a tentative D call TRBD1 (5 bases). Trimming shortened V by 10 bases and J by 4 bases, and 16 bases separated the two germline ends. Per the germline V gene, CDR1 is ENHRY and CDR2 is SYGVKD. The CDR3 is 13 amino acids. The CDR3 DNA follows: TGTGCCACCGCGACAGATGATCTCTATGGCTACACCTTC. This gives the protein CATATDDLYGYTF.

This clone occurred a few times. This sequence joins TRBV7-2 and TRBJ1-1; a possible D gene is TRBD1 (6 bases). The germline V and J ends were trimmed by 3 bases and 8 bases, with 10 bases remaining between them. Looked up from germline, CDR1 is SGHTA and CDR2 is FQGNSA. CDR3 length equals 12 residues. In nucleotides, the CDR3 is TGTGCCAGCAGCTTCGCCGGGACAGAAGCTTTCTTT. Protein: CASSFAGTEAFF.